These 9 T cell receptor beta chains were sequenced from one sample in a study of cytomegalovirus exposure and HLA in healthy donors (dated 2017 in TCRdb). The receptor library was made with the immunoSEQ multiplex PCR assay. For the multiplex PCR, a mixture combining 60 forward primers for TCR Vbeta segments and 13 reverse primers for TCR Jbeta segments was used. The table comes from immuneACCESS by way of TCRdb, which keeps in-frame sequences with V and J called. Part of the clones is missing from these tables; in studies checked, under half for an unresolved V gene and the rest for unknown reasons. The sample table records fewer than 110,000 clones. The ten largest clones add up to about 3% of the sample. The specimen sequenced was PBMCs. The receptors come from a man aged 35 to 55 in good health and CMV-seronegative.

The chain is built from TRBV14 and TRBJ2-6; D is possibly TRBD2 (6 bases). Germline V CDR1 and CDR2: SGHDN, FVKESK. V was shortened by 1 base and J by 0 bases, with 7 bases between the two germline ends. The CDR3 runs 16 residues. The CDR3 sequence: CASSQVEGSGANVLTF. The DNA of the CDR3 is TGTGCCAGCAGCCAAGTGGAGGGCTCTGGGGCCAACGTCCTGACTTTC.

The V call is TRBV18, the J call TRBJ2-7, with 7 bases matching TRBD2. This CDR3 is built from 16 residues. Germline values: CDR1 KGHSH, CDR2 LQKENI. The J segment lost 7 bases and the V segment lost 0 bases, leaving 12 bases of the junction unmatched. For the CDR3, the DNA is TGTGCCAGCTCACCACCTAGCACTAGCGTTAGAGGGGAGCAGTACTTC. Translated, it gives CASSPPSTSVRGEQYF.

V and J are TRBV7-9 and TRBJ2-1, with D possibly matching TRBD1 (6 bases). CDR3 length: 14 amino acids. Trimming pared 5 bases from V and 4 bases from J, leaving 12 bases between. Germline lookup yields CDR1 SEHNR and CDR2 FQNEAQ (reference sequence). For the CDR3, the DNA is TGTGCCAGCAGCCCGACGACAGGATACAATGAGCAGTTCTTC. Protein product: CASSPTTGYNEQFF.

The DNA of the CDR3 is TGTGCCAGCAGGCAAACTAGTGCAGATACGCAGTATTTT. Translating gives CASRQTSADTQYF. The chain has TRBV5-4 and TRBJ2-3, with D perhaps matching TRBD2 (5 bases). Trimming shortened V by 5 bases and J by 4 bases, and 11 bases separated the two germline ends. CDR3 length: 13 amino acids. The germline CDR1 and CDR2 sequences are SGHNT and YYREEE (reference sequence).

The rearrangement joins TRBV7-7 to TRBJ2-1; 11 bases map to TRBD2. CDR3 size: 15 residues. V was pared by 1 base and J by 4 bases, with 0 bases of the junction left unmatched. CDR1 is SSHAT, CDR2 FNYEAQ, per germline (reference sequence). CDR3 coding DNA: TGTGCCAGCAGCTTAGGGACTAGCGGGTACAATGAGCAGTTCTTC. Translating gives CASSLGTSGYNEQFF.

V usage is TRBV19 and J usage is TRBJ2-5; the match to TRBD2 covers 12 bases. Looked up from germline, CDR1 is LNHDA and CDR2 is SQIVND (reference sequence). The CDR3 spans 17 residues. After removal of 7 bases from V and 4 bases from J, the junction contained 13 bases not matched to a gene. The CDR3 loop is CASNARGLAGGRETQYF. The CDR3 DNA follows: TGTGCCAGTAACGCACGGGGGCTAGCGGGGGGGCGAGAGACCCAGTACTTC.

CDR3 region: CASSQTTNYEQYF. The CDR3 DNA sequence: TGCGCCAGCAGCCAAACTACCAATTACGAGCAGTACTTC. The chain uses TRBV4-3 and TRBJ2-7; D ambiguous. The V and J ends lost 2 bases and 4 bases respectively, with 9 bases between them. Germline CDR1 reads LGHNA; CDR2 reads YSLEER. CDR3 length: 13 amino acids.

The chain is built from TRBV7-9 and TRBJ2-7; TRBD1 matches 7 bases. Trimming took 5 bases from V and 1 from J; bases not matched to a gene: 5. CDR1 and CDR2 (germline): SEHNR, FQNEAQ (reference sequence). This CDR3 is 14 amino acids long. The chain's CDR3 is CASSPKTGSYEQYF. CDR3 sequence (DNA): TGTGCCAGCAGCCCTAAGACAGGGTCCTACGAGCAGTACTTC. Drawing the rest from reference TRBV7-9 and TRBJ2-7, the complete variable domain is DTGVSQNPRHKITKRGQNVTFRCDPISEHNRLYWYRQTLGQGPEFLTYFQNEAQLEKSRLLSDRFSAERPKGSFSTLEIQRTEQGDSAMYLCASSPKTGSYEQYFGPGTRLTVT.

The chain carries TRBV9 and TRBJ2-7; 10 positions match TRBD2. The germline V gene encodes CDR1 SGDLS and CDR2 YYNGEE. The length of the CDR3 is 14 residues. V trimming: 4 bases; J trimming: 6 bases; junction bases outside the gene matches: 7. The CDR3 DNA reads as TGTGCCAGCAGCACCGGGACTAGCGCCGCCGAGCAGTACTTC. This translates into CASSTGTSAAEQYF.